This T cell receptor (beta chain) derives from a study of cytomegalovirus exposure and HLA in healthy donors. Study outcomes and limitations: The classifier reportedly diagnosed cytomegalovirus status with high specificity and sensitivity. According to a subsequent analysis, TCR clusters from the first cohort were inclined to appear together in the roughly 110 validation repertoires. Most TCR sequences were rare, but some public TCRs occurred in many donors.

Sequenced by immunoSEQ multiplex PCR; TCRdb stores in-frame clones only, minus some. The sample records hundreds of thousands of clones, more than 80% being singletons. This CDR3 has 16 residues. The trim removed 4 bases at V and 2 bases at J, leaving 10 bases unmatched. Germline V gene data show CDR1 as MDHEN and CDR2 as SYDVKM. Concerning this clone itself: Its matching antigen is unknown.

The chain employs TRBV28 and TRBJ2-5; 7 bases match TRBD1. Material: PBMCs. The clonotype originates from a woman younger than 30 in good health and CMV-seronegative. CDR3 bases: TGTGCCAGCAGTTATGAGGGGGACAGACAACAAGAGACCCAGTACTTC. It encodes CASSYEGDRQQETQYF.